These 14 T cell receptor beta chains were sequenced from one sample in a study of identical twins. MiXCR was run by TCRdb on the 5' RACE reads, yielding one entry per CDR3 protein. Counted here are some 590,000 distinct CDR3 sequences, more than 9% occurring once; the ten biggest clones make up 2.5% to 3%. These data also formed part of another study, on yellow fever vaccine responses in identical twins.

The source material was PBMCs. These receptors were obtained from a woman aged 18-29 years in good health.

The CDR3: CSARIPGTGGQFF. DNA of the CDR3: TGCAGTGCTAGAATACCGGGGACAGGGGGGCAGTTCTTC. V usage is TRBV20-1 and J usage is TRBJ2-1; 11 bases match TRBD1. The CDR3 sequence is 13 residues long. The trim removed 2 bases at V and 12 bases at J, leaving 6 bases unmatched. Germline CDR1 and CDR2: DFQATT and SNEGSKA (reference sequence).

The chain joins TRBV6-6 to TRBJ2-6, with TRBD1 as a possible D gene (5 bases). The CDR3 has 12 residues. Trimming took 6 bases from V and 13 from J, leaving 13 bases between them. The germline CDR1 and CDR2 sequences are MNHNY and SVGAGI (reference sequence). The CDR3 DNA is TGTGCCAGCAGGGAAGGGAAGGGGGTCCTGACTTTC. It is translated as CASREGKGVLTF.

This clonotype has at least ten counts. This chain joins TRBV4-3 and TRBJ2-7, with 9 positions matching TRBD1. Germline CDR1 is LGHNA and CDR2 is YSLEER. This CDR3 contains 15 residues. V lost 0 bases to trimming and J lost 3 bases; unmatched junction nucleotides: 3. This CDR3 reads CASSQDPGQGYEQYF. In DNA form, the CDR3 reads TGCGCCAGCAGCCAAGATCCGGGACAGGGCTACGAGCAGTACTTC.

This sequence joins TRBV28 and TRBJ2-2; perhaps TRBD1 as D (6 bases). Per germline, CDR1 MDHEN and CDR2 SYDVKM. The germline V and J ends were trimmed by 6 bases and 1 base, with 18 bases remaining between them. This CDR3 has 17 amino acids. The CDR3 coding sequence is TGTGCCAGCAGCCCATACGAGGACAGCTTGAACACCGGGGAGCTGTTTTTT. It translates to CASSPYEDSLNTGELFF.

In its sample, this clonotype was seen a few times. The chain combines TRBV6-1 with TRBJ2-7; tentatively, D is TRBD2 (5 bases). The germline V gene has CDR1 MNHNS and CDR2 SASEGT. The CDR3 contains 14 residues. Trimming stripped 8 bases from V and 1 base from J, with 15 bases between. The CDR3: CASQIAGGSYEQYF. CDR3 DNA sequence: TGTGCCAGCCAGATAGCAGGAGGTTCCTACGAGCAGTACTTC.

This clonotype was picked up many times. The V call is TRBV4-1, the J call TRBJ2-5, with TRBD1 matching 10 bases. V shed 3 bases, J shed 5 bases, and the junction held 9 bases outside the gene matches. Looked up from germline, CDR1 is MGHRA and CDR2 is YSYEKL. The CDR3 has 16 amino acids. CDR3 residues: CASSQTDRGQSETQYF. The CDR3 DNA is TGCGCCAGCAGCCAGACCGACAGGGGGCAAAGTGAGACCCAGTACTTC.

This clonotype has only a few counts. V is TRBV24-1 and J is TRBJ2-2, with D uncertain. This CDR3 region has 13 residues. Between the trimmed V and J ends, which lost 5 bases and 6 bases, there was a span of 9 bases. The germline gives CDR1 KGHDR, CDR2 SFDVKD. CDR3: CATSVSPPGELFF. The CDR3 DNA reads TGTGCCACCAGTGTATCTCCGCCCGGGGAGCTGTTTTTT.

V gene TRBV29-1 combines with J gene TRBJ2-2, with no clear D. The CDR3 sequence is 13 residues long. V was shortened by 3 bases and J by 2 bases, with 7 bases between the two germline ends. Germline V gene data show CDR1 as SQVTM and CDR2 as ANQGSEA. CDR3 loop: CSVDLGNTGELFF. In DNA form, the CDR3 reads TGCAGCGTTGATTTGGGAAACACCGGGGAGCTGTTTTTT.

CDR3 sequence (DNA): TGTGCCAGCAGTTATCACCGGGACAGGGTGCAGTACGAGCAGTACTTC. It specifies CASSYHRDRVQYEQYF. This rearrangement joins TRBV12-3 or TRBV12-4 to TRBJ2-7; 9 bases are a match to TRBD1. This CDR3 region has 16 residues. Trimming removed 4 bases from V and 4 bases from J; junction bases left unmatched: 11.

V and J are TRBV7-9 and TRBJ2-7; maybe TRBD2 (6 bases). V was trimmed by 8 bases and J by 5 bases, leaving 19 bases between them. Germline CDR1 is SEHNR and CDR2 is FQNEAQ (reference sequence). The CDR3 contains 14 residues. CDR3 amino acids: CASGGGGTVNEQYF. The CDR3 DNA follows: TGTGCCAGCGGTGGTGGCGGGACCGTTAACGAGCAGTACTTC.

In this sample, this clonotype turned up many times. This sequence joins TRBV7-9 and TRBJ2-7, with TRBD1 matching over 8 bases. Germline lookup yields CDR1 SEHNR and CDR2 FQNEAQ (reference sequence). This CDR3 has 13 residues. V shed 5 bases, J shed 4 bases, and the junction held 4 bases outside the gene matches. Written as DNA, the CDR3 is TGTGCCAGCAGCCATCAGGGGGCGTACGAGCAGTACTTC. It specifies CASSHQGAYEQYF.

At least ten counts were recorded for this clonotype. This chain uses TRBV20-1 with TRBJ2-3; a weak D match, TRBD2 (6 bases). The CDR3 covers 17 residues. V was clipped by 0 bases and J by 0 bases, with 16 bases between them. Germline assignment: CDR1 DFQATT and CDR2 SNEGSKA (reference sequence). CDR3 residues: CSARDRFAGISTDTQYF. The CDR3 region has the DNA TGCAGTGCTAGAGACCGCTTTGCGGGGATCAGCACAGATACGCAGTATTTT.

In its sample, this clonotype was seen many times. J is TRBJ2-1 and V is TRBV25-1; D remains ambiguous. The CDR3 contains 11 residues. V shed 5 bases and J shed 6 bases, with 5 bases lying between them. CDR1 and CDR2 (germline): MGHDK, SYGVNS. The CDR3, as DNA: TGTGCCAGCAGTAAGGCCAATGAGCAGTTCTTC. This gives the protein CASSKANEQFF.

J is TRBJ2-5 and V is TRBV3-1; 10 bases align to TRBD1. The trim removed 5 bases at V and 2 bases at J, leaving 14 bases unmatched. Germline CDR1 is LGHDT and CDR2 is YNNKEL (reference sequence). The CDR3 sequence is 18 residues long. The CDR3 nucleotides are TGTGCCAGCAGCAAAACCGGGACAGGGGCGACGGGGCAAGAGACCCAGTACTTC. Its protein product is CASSKTGTGATGQETQYF.